This T cell receptor beta chain stems from a study of OX40 agonist ivuxolimab in advanced cancers. At the level of the study: Treatment of patients was with ivuxolimab, an agonistic anti-OX40 (CD134) antibody. Regarding the study as a whole: Patients with a partial response at 0.1-3.0 mg/kg had among the lowest clonal expansion.

In this sample, this clone turned up a few times. Its cognate antigen is unknown. Generated by immunoSEQ multiplex PCR, the TCRdb table keeps only in-frame clones and is missing some. The sample records around 79,000 clones, 85% being singletons. The CDR3 is 14 amino acids. CDR1 and CDR2 from the germline V gene are SGHRS and YFSETQ. V shed 0 bases and J 7 bases; nucleotides not matched to a gene: 1. The TCR was taken from an adult with an advanced solid tumor such as melanoma, head and neck, liver or kidney cancer. Sequencing used CD4+ or CD8+ T cells sorted from blood, obtained in a trial of the OX40 agonist ivuxolimab. The chain carries TRBV5-1 and TRBJ2-1, with 10 nucleotides matching TRBD1. The CDR3 is CASSLGTGGNEQFF. The DNA of the CDR3 is TGCGCCAGCAGCTTGGGGACAGGGGGTAATGAGCAGTTCTTC.